A single sample is the source of the 22 T cell receptor beta chains below, sequenced in a study of T cell responses to AZD1222 COVID-19 vaccine. Sequencing was performed with immunoSEQ multiplex PCR; in TCRdb, only in-frame clones are kept and a portion is missing. The sample has over 85,000 clones; about 88% are singletons. The material was peripheral blood, obtained 28 days after the second AZD1222 dose. The source of these receptors is an adult who received the AZD1222 COVID-19 vaccine.

V is TRBV15 and J is TRBJ2-1, with 10 bases fitting TRBD2. CDR1 and CDR2 from the germline V gene are LNHNV and YYDKDF (reference sequence). V was pared by 3 bases and J by 8 bases, with 4 bases of the junction left unmatched. The CDR3 is 14 residues long. The CDR3 DNA reads as TGTGCCACCAGCAGCCAGCGGGGGGGCCATGAGCAGTTCTTC. Translating it yields CATSSQRGGHEQFF.

V is TRBV27 and J is TRBJ1-1; D may be TRBD1 (5 bases). Trimming removed 3 bases at V and 4 bases at J, with 12 bases between. CDR1 MNHEY and CDR2 SMNVEV come from the germline V gene (reference sequence). The CDR3 has 14 residues. The CDR3 DNA reads TGTGCCAGCAGTTTTCAGGGTATGTTCACTGAAGCTTTCTTT. Translated: CASSFQGMFTEAFF.

DNA of the CDR3: TGTGCCAGTAGGATGGACAGAAATCAGCCCCAGCATTTT. It specifies CASRMDRNQPQHF. The chain combines TRBV19 with TRBJ1-5, with a tentative D call TRBD1 (6 bases). The CDR3 totals 13 residues. The germline CDR1 and CDR2 sequences are LNHDA and SQIVND (reference sequence). Trimming shortened V by 6 bases and J by 4 bases, and 10 bases separated the two germline ends.

V is TRBV5-1 and J is TRBJ1-1, with 11 bases that match TRBD1. Germline assignment: CDR1 SGHRS and CDR2 YFSETQ. V lost 5 bases, J lost 3 bases, and 3 bases stayed unmatched. This CDR3 has 14 residues. The CDR3 DNA follows: TGCGCCAGCAGTCAGGACAGGGGGCACACTGAAGCTTTCTTT. The encoded protein is CASSQDRGHTEAFF.

Here the CDR3 reads CASRKNSGNTIYF. In DNA, the CDR3 is TGTGCCAGCAGGAAAAACTCTGGAAACACCATATATTTT. The V call is TRBV6-5, the J call TRBJ1-3, with D unclear. The ends were cut back, 6 bases at V and 0 bases at J, with 6 bases in the middle. There are 13 residues in the CDR3. Germline CDR1 reads MNHEY; CDR2 reads SVGAGI.

The genes are TRBV28 and TRBJ2-5; D tentatively reads TRBD1 or TRBD2 (5 bases each). Germline loops: CDR1 MDHEN, CDR2 SYDVKM. The V end lost 4 bases, the J end lost 5 bases, and 11 bases lay between the germline ends. CDR3 length equals 13 residues. The CDR3 is CASSSGGMETQYF. DNA for the CDR3: TGTGCCAGCAGTTCTGGGGGAATGGAGACCCAGTACTTC. The full variable domain, with the rest looked up from reference TRBV28 and TRBJ2-5, is DVKVTQSSRYLVKRTGEKVFLECVQDMDHENMFWYRQDPGLGLRLIYFSYDVKMKEKGDIPEGYSVSREKKERFSLILESASTNQTSMYLCASSSGGMETQYFGPGTRLLVL.

The chain uses TRBV6-5 and TRBJ2-2, with 8 nucleotides matching TRBD1. The CDR3 has 14 amino acids. With 6 bases clipped from V and 4 bases from J, the junction kept 4 bases outside the gene matches. Per germline, CDR1 MNHEY and CDR2 SVGAGI. In DNA form, the CDR3 reads TGTGCCAGCAGAGGACAGGGAATCACCGGGGAGCTGTTTTTT. Residues: CASRGQGITGELFF.

This chain joins TRBV18 and TRBJ2-7; D is possibly TRBD1 (5 bases). Trimming cost V 3 bases and J 6 bases, with 15 bases left between them. The CDR3 covers 14 residues. In germline, CDR1 is KGHSH, CDR2 LQKENI. The CDR3 sequence is CASSPGQRSSEQYF. CDR3 sequence (DNA): TGTGCCAGCTCACCGGGGCAGCGAAGTTCCGAGCAGTACTTC.

V and J are TRBV19 and TRBJ1-1, with a weak D call TRBD1 (6 bases). Germline lookup yields CDR1 LNHDA and CDR2 SQIVND (reference sequence). CDR3 length equals 15 residues. Trimming removed 6 bases from V and 1 base from J, with 15 bases in between. The CDR3 nucleotides are TGTGCCAGTAGGGGGGCAGGGTCTGCGAACACTGAAGCTTTCTTT. This gives the protein CASRGAGSANTEAFF.

This clone has only a few counts. The chain carries TRBV5-4 and TRBJ2-1; 7 bases agree with TRBD2. The junction had 14 bases not matched to a gene; V was cut back by 1 base and J by 7 bases. The CDR3 has 17 amino acids. Germline V gene lookup returns CDR1 SGHNT and CDR2 YYREEE (reference sequence). The CDR3 here is CASSLNLFGTSDNEQFF. The CDR3 DNA sequence: TGTGCCAGCAGCTTGAATTTGTTTGGAACTAGCGATAATGAGCAGTTCTTC.

This chain connects TRBV11-2 to TRBJ2-5; D perhaps matches TRBD1 (6 bases). CDR1 SGHAT and CDR2 FQNNGV come from the germline V gene. V dropped 0 bases and J dropped 1 base, with 18 bases sitting between them. This CDR3 region has 18 residues. CDR3 residues: CASSLDGGGGTLQETQYF. CDR3 sequence (DNA): TGTGCCAGCAGCTTAGATGGGGGCGGTGGGACCCTCCAAGAGACCCAGTACTTC.

The CDR3 protein is CASSSGQGLEQFF. The CDR3 region has the DNA TGTGCCAGCAGCTCGGGACAGGGGCTTGAGCAGTTCTTC. This rearrangement joins TRBV7-3 to TRBJ2-1; 10 bases fit TRBD1. V shed 4 bases, J shed 9 bases, and the junction held 3 bases outside the gene matches. This CDR3 comprises 13 residues. Germline CDR1 and CDR2: SGHTA and FQGTGA.

The CDR3 nucleotides read TGTGCCAGTAGCACCGGGCTCTGGTCTGGAAACACCATATATTTT. Its translation is CASSTGLWSGNTIYF. The rearrangement joins TRBV19 to TRBJ1-3, with D unresolved. Germline V lookup: CDR1 LNHDA, CDR2 SQIVND (reference sequence). V lost 6 bases to trimming and J lost 1 base, with 13 bases between them. CDR3 length equals 15 residues.

The chain recombines TRBV7-2 with TRBJ1-2; D is uncertain. This CDR3 is built from 16 residues. The V and J ends lost 6 bases and 0 bases respectively, with 17 bases between them. Per the germline V gene, CDR1 is SGHTA and CDR2 is FQGNSA. DNA for the CDR3: TGTGCCAGCAGTCCTAGTCGGCAGACTTCTAACTATGGCTACACCTTC. This translates into CASSPSRQTSNYGYTF.

The V and J genes are TRBV3-1 (or the pseudogene TRBV3-2) and TRBJ2-1, with 8 nucleotides matching TRBD2. V dropped 0 bases and J dropped 13; count of bases not matched to a gene: 5. The CDR3 consists of 13 residues. Per the germline V gene, CDR1 is LGHDT and CDR2 is YNNKEL (reference sequence). CDR3 protein: CASSQDWRGAQFF. CDR3 bases: TGTGCCAGCAGCCAAGATTGGCGGGGGGCCCAGTTCTTC.

The chain carries TRBV7-9 and TRBJ2-4; D is uncertain. Trimming stripped 1 base from V and 4 bases from J, with 8 bases between. Germline CDR1 SEHNR, CDR2 FQNEAQ (reference sequence). This CDR3 has 14 residues. Here the CDR3 reads CASSLDSPKNIQYF. In DNA, the CDR3 is TGTGCCAGCAGCTTAGACAGTCCTAAAAACATTCAGTACTTC.

The chain recombines TRBV6-2 or TRBV6-3 with TRBJ2-7; TRBD1 agrees at 7 bases. Trimming took 4 bases from V and 0 from J; bases not matched to a gene: 9. This CDR3 contains 16 residues. Germline-derived CDR1 and CDR2 are MNHEY and SVGEGT. DNA of the CDR3: TGTGCCAGCAGTTCCTCCCGAGGGGGCCCCTCCTACGAGCAGTACTTC. Translating it yields CASSSSRGGPSYEQYF.

The CDR3 DNA reads TGTGCCAGCAGCAAAGGCGGGCTAGCGGGGACCAACTCCTACAATGAGCAGTTCTTC. Translated: CASSKGGLAGTNSYNEQFF. This chain uses TRBV21-1 with TRBJ2-1; the DNA was not used to check the table's D call, TRBD2. TRBV21-1 is a pseudogene. The CDR3 contains 19 residues.

The chain joins TRBV7-3 to TRBJ2-5; maybe TRBD1 (6 bases). The CDR3 is 15 amino acids. Germline V gene data show CDR1 as SGHTA and CDR2 as FQGTGA. Between the trimmed V and J ends, which lost 5 bases and 5 bases, there was a span of 18 bases. The CDR3 protein is CASSPQQGTLETQYF. The CDR3 bases are TGTGCCAGCAGCCCCCAACAGGGTACGCTGGAGACCCAGTACTTC.

The V call is TRBV5-5, the J call TRBJ1-2; D is unresolved. Per the germline V gene, CDR1 is SGHKS and CDR2 is YYEKEE (reference sequence). The CDR3 has 15 residues. Trimming cost V 4 bases and J 7 bases, with 20 bases left between them. CDR3 region: CASSPLTTAASGYTF. The DNA of the CDR3 is TGTGCCAGCAGCCCCCTGACGACCGCCGCCAGTGGCTACACCTTC.

The chain uses TRBV5-5 and TRBJ2-2, with D possibly matching TRBD1 (5 bases). This CDR3 region has 16 residues. V lost 4 bases and J 5 bases, leaving 18 bases between the germline ends. The germline V gene encodes CDR1 SGHKS and CDR2 YYEKEE (reference sequence). The CDR3 here is CASSRGAIRVTGELFF. The CDR3 bases are TGTGCCAGCAGCCGTGGGGCTATTAGAGTGACCGGGGAGCTGTTTTTT.

The chain recombines TRBV5-1 with TRBJ1-2; D call uncertain. Germline V gene data show CDR1 as SGHRS and CDR2 as YFSETQ. V was cut by 0 bases and J by 4 bases, with 10 bases left in between. CDR3 length equals 14 residues. DNA of the CDR3: TGCGCCAGCAGCTTGGAAGCAGGAACCTATGGCTACACCTTC. Its translation: CASSLEAGTYGYTF.